These T cell receptor beta chains were read from a single sample in a study of OX40 agonist ivuxolimab in advanced cancers. TCRdb's table, derived via immunoSEQ multiplex PCR, lists solely in-frame clones and lacks some. The sample has tens of thousands of clones, roughly 92% seen once. Sequenced here: CD4+ or CD8+ T cells sorted from blood, sampled in a trial of the OX40 agonist ivuxolimab. The receptors shown here come from an adult with an advanced solid tumor such as melanoma, head and neck, liver or kidney cancer. CDR3s include the opening cysteine and the closing phenylalanine or tryptophan. A D gene is named only where the DNA matches it firmly. Not all rows give a size; the values are once, few, many and, for expanded clones, a class.

clone_size	v_call	j_call	d_call	cdr3_aa	cdr3_nt
-	TRBV19	TRBJ1-4	-	CASSITGSSEKLFF	TGTGCCAGTAGTATCACAGGGTCTAGTGAAAAACTGTTTTTT
-	TRBV23-1	TRBJ1-5	-	CASSHTAWTEKDSNQPQHF	TGCGCCAGCAGTCATACCGCTTGGACAGAAAAAGATAGCAATCAGCCCCAGCATTTT
-	TRBV11-2	TRBJ2-5	-	CASSSGIQETQYF	TGTGCCAGCAGCTCAGGTATTCAAGAGACCCAGTACTTC
-	TRBV10-1	TRBJ2-7	-	CASSKNDGYEQYF	TGCGCCAGCAGTAAAAACGACGGCTACGAGCAGTACTTC
-	TRBV5-1	TRBJ2-7	-	CASGATGNPYEQYF	TGCGCCAGTGGGGCCACAGGGAACCCCTACGAGCAGTACTTC
-	TRBV5-1	TRBJ2-1	TRBD2	CASSLGLASNNEQFF	TGCGCCAGCAGCCTGGGACTAGCGAGCAACAATGAGCAGTTCTTC
-	TRBV27	TRBJ1-2	-	CASSFGGMAGGLRGPNGYTF	TGTGCCAGCAGTTTTGGGGGAATGGCTGGGGGCCTTCGAGGACCTAATGGCTACACCTTC
-	TRBV11-2	TRBJ2-4	-	CASSLDRNRGIQYF	TGTGCCAGCAGCTTAGATAGGAACCGAGGCATTCAGTACTTC
-	TRBV29-1	TRBJ1-1	-	CSVVEGNTEAFF	TGCAGCGTTGTTGAGGGGAACACTGAAGCTTTCTTT
-	TRBV4-2	TRBJ1-6	-	CASSQDQVPLHF	TGTGCCAGCAGCCAAGATCAAGTACCCCTCCACTTT
-	TRBV18	TRBJ2-2	-	CASSPFDRNTGELFF	TGTGCCAGCTCACCATTCGACCGGAACACCGGGGAGCTGTTTTTT
-	TRBV7-9	TRBJ2-5	TRBD1	CASSSLPRQGYQETQYF	TGTGCCAGCAGCTCCCTACCGAGACAGGGGTACCAAGAGACCCAGTACTTC
-	TRBV30	TRBJ2-7	TRBD2	CAWRVAGAYEQYF	TGTGCCTGGAGGGTAGCGGGAGCCTACGAGCAGTACTTC
-	TRBV18	TRBJ2-2	-	CASSPNIPTNTGELFF	TGTGCCAGCTCACCTAACATTCCTACAAACACCGGGGAGCTGTTTTTT
-	TRBV29-1	TRBJ2-7	TRBD1	CSVGRSRGGPYEQYF	TGCAGCGTTGGGAGGAGTAGAGGGGGCCCCTACGAGCAGTACTTC
-	TRBV4-2	TRBJ2-1	-	CASSQMAAAEQFF	TGTGCCAGCAGCCAAATGGCAGCGGCTGAGCAGTTCTTC
-	TRBV19	TRBJ2-3	-	CASSTQGTDTQYF	TGTGCCAGTAGTACCCAAGGCACAGATACGCAGTATTTT
once	TRBV5-4	TRBJ2-5	-	CASSLRGGAGSEQTQYF	TGTGCCAGCAGCTTGCGAGGAGGGGCGGGATCTGAACAGACCCAGTACTTC
once	TRBV7-9	TRBJ2-2	TRBD2	CASSPLAGSDTGELFF	TGTGCCAGCAGTCCGCTAGCGGGGTCCGACACCGGGGAGCTGTTTTTT
-	TRBV6-1	TRBJ1-4	-	CASSASVNEKLFF	TGTGCCAGCAGTGCGTCGGTAAACGAAAAACTGTTTTTT
-	TRBV7-9	TRBJ2-1	-	CASRPGTAGYNEQFF	TGTGCCAGCAGACCCGGGACAGCGGGTTACAATGAGCAGTTCTTC
-	TRBV19	TRBJ2-2	-	CASSSQGGTGELFF	TGTGCCAGTAGTAGCCAGGGGGGTACCGGGGAGCTGTTTTTT
-	TRBV7-3	TRBJ2-3	-	CASSAGGSPLTDTQYF	TGTGCCAGCAGCGCCGGGGGATCCCCGCTCACAGATACGCAGTATTTT
-	TRBV16	TRBJ1-3	-	CASSPTSISGNTIYF	TGTGCCAGCAGCCCCACCAGCATTTCTGGAAACACCATATATTTT
-	TRBV5-6	TRBJ1-1	TRBD1	CASSLGTGQGNTEAFF	TGTGCCAGCAGCTTGGGGACAGGGCAGGGGAACACTGAAGCTTTCTTT
-	TRBV6-1	TRBJ1-6	TRBD1	CASSLNRGDSPLHF	TGTGCCAGCAGTTTGAACAGGGGTGATTCACCCCTCCACTTT
few	TRBV6-5	TRBJ1-5	TRBD1	CASRPGTGVQPQHF	TGTGCCAGCAGACCCGGGACAGGGGTTCAGCCCCAGCATTTT
-	TRBV9	TRBJ2-7	-	CASSVAGISSYEQYF	TGTGCCAGCAGCGTAGCGGGAATCAGCTCCTACGAGCAGTACTTC
-	TRBV5-6	TRBJ1-2	-	CASSLDEGRSGYTF	TGTGCCAGCAGCTTGGATGAGGGACGGAGTGGCTACACCTTC
-	TRBV5-5	TRBJ2-7	TRBD2	CASSLAGGMSYEQYF	TGTGCCAGCAGTTTAGCGGGAGGGATGTCCTACGAGCAGTACTTC
-	TRBV5-3	TRBJ2-5	-	CARSGPDEHQETQYF	TGTGCCAGAAGCGGGCCGGACGAACATCAAGAGACCCAGTACTTC
few	TRBV30	TRBJ1-5	TRBD1	CAWADRANQPQHF	TGTGCCTGGGCAGACAGGGCTAATCAGCCCCAGCATTTT
-	TRBV5-1	TRBJ1-4	TRBD1	CASSPHTGATNEKLFF	TGCGCCAGCAGTCCCCATACAGGGGCAACTAATGAAAAACTGTTTTTT
-	TRBV7-9	TRBJ1-4	TRBD1	CASSRQGAEGKLFF	TGTGCCAGCAGCCGACAGGGGGCCGAAGGAAAACTGTTTTTT
-	TRBV6-1	TRBJ2-7	-	CASSEIGDKFYEQYF	TGTGCCAGCAGTGAAATAGGGGACAAATTCTACGAGCAGTACTTC
-	TRBV5-1	TRBJ2-5	-	CASSPGTHGETQYF	TGCGCCAGCAGCCCAGGGACTCATGGAGAGACCCAGTACTTC
-	TRBV7-2	TRBJ2-7	-	CASSLDPVGEQYF	TGTGCCAGCAGCTTAGACCCCGTAGGCGAGCAGTACTTC
-	TRBV9	TRBJ1-2	TRBD1	CASSERQGTNYGYTF	TGTGCCAGCAGCGAGCGACAGGGAACTAACTATGGCTACACCTTC
once	TRBV5-1	TRBJ2-1	TRBD2	CASSPPLAGAVNEQFF	TGCGCCAGCAGCCCCCCCCTAGCGGGGGCGGTCAATGAGCAGTTCTTC
-	TRBV5-4	TRBJ1-3	-	CASSLDRLLSGNTIYF	TGTGCCAGCAGCTTGGATAGGTTACTCTCTGGAAACACCATATATTTT